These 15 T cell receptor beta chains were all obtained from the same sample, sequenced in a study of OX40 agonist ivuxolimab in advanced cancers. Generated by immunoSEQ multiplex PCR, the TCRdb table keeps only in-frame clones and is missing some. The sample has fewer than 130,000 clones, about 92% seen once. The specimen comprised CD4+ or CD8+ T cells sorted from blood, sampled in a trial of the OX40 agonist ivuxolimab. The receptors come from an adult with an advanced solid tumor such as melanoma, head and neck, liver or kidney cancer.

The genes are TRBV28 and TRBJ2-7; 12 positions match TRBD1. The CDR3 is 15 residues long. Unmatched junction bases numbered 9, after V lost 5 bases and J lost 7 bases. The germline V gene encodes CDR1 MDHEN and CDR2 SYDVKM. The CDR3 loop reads CASSQGGTGGKEQYF. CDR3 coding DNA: TGTGCCAGCAGTCAGGGGGGGACAGGGGGCAAAGAGCAGTACTTC.

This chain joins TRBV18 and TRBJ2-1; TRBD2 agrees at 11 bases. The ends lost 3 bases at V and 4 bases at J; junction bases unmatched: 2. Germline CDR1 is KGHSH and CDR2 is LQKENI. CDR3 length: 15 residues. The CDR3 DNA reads TGTGCCAGCTCACCTCTAGCGGGAGGTTACAATGAGCAGTTCTTC. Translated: CASSPLAGGYNEQFF. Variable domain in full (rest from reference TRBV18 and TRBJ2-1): NAGVMQNPRHLVRRRGQEARLRCSPMKGHSHVYWYRQLPEEGLKFMVYLQKENIIDESGMPKERFSAEFPKEGPSILRIQQVVRGDSAAYFCASSPLAGGYNEQFFGPGTRLTVL.

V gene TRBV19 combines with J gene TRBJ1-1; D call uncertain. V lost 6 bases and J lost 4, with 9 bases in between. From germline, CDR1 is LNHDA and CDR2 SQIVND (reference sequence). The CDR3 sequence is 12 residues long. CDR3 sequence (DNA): TGTGCCAGTAGGCGCGGATCCACTGAAGCTTTCTTT. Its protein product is CASRRGSTEAFF. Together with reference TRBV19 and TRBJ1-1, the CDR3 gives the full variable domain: DGGITQSPKYLFRKEGQNVTLSCEQNLNHDAMYWYRQDPGQGLRLIYYSQIVNDFQKGDIAEGYSVSREKKESFPLTVTSAQKNPTAFYLCASRRGSTEAFFGQGTRLTVV.

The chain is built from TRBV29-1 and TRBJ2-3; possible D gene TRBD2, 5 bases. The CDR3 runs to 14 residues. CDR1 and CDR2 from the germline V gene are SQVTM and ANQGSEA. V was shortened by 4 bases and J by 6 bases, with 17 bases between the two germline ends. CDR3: CSVVYGVKADTQYF. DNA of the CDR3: TGCAGCGTTGTTTACGGGGTTAAGGCGGATACGCAGTATTTT.

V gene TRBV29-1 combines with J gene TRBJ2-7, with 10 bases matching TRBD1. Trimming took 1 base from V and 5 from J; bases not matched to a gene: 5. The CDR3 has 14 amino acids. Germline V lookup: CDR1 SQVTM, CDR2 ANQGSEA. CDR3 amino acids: CSVEGGTGVNEQYF. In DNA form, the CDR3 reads TGCAGCGTTGAAGGGGGGACAGGGGTCAACGAGCAGTACTTC.

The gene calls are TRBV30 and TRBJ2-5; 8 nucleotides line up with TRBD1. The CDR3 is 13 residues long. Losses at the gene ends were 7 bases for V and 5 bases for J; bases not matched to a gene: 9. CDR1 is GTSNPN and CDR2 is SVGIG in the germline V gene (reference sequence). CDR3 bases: TGTGCCTTACTCTCAGGGGGCGGGGAGACCCAGTACTTC. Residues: CALLSGGGETQYF.

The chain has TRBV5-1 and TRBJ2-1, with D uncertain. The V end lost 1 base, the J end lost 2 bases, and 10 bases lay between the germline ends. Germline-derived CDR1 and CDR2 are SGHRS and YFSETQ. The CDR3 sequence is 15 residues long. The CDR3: CASSLMEAAYNEQFF. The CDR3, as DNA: TGCGCCAGCAGCTTGATGGAAGCCGCCTACAATGAGCAGTTCTTC. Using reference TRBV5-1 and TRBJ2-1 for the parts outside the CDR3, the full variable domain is KAGVTQTPRYLIKTRGQQVTLSCSPISGHRSVSWYQQTPGQGLQFLFEYFSETQRNKGNFPGRFSGRQFSNSRSEMNVSTLELGDSALYLCASSLMEAAYNEQFFGPGTRLTVL.

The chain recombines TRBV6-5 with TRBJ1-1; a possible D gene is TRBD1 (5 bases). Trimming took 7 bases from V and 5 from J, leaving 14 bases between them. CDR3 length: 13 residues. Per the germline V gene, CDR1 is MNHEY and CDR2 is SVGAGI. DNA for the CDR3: TGTGCCAGCACGGACACCGGAGGGACTGAAGCTTTCTTT. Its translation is CASTDTGGTEAFF.

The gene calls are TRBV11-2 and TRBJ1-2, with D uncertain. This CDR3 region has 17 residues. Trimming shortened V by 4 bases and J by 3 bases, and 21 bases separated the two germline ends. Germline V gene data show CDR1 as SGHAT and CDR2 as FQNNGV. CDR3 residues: CASSSLNYGRSHYGYTF. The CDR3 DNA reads TGTGCCAGCAGCTCCCTCAATTATGGACGGAGTCACTATGGCTACACCTTC.

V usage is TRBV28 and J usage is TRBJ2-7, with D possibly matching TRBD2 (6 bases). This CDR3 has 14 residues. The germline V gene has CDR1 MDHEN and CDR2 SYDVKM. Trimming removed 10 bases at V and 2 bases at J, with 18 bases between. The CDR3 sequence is CAIGGQQRTYEQYF. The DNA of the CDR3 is TGTGCCATCGGAGGGCAGCAACGTACCTACGAGCAGTACTTC. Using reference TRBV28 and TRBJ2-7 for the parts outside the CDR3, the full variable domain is DVKVTQSSRYLVKRTGEKVFLECVQDMDHENMFWYRQDPGLGLRLIYFSYDVKMKEKGDIPEGYSVSREKKERFSLILESASTNQTSMYLCAIGGQQRTYEQYFGPGTRLTVT.

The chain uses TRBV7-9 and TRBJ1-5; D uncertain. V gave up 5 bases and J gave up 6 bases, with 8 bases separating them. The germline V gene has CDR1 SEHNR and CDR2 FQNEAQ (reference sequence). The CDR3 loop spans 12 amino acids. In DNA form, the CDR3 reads TGTGCCAGCAGCCTGGGGATTCAGCCCCAGCATTTT. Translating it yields CASSLGIQPQHF.

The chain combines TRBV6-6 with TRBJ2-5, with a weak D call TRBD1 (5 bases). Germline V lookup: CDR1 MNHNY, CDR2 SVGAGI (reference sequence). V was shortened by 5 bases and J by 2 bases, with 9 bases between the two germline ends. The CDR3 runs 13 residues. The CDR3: CASSRTPQETQYF. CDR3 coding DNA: TGTGCCAGCAGTCGGACACCTCAAGAGACCCAGTACTTC.

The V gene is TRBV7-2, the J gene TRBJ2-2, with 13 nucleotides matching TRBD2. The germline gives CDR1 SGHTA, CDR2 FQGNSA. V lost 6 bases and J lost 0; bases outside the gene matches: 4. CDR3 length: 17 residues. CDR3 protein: CASRPGLAGANTGELFF. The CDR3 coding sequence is TGTGCCAGCAGGCCCGGACTAGCGGGAGCGAACACCGGGGAGCTGTTTTTT.

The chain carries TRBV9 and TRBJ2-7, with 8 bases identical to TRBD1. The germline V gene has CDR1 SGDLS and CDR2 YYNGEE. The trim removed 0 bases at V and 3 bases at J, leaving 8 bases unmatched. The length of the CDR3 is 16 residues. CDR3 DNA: TGTGCCAGCAGCGTAGTACCGGGGACAGGCGTCTACGAGCAGTACTTC. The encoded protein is CASSVVPGTGVYEQYF.

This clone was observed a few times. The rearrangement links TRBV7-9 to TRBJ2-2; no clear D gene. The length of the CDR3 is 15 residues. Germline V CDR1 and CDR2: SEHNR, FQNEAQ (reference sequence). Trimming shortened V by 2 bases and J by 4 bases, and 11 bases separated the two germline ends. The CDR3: CASSLTLERTGELFF. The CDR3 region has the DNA TGTGCCAGCAGCTTAACCCTAGAGCGCACCGGGGAGCTGTTTTTT.